One and the same sample provided the 2 T cell receptor beta chains below, sequenced in a study of beta chain features in type 1 diabetes. Study-wide points: A moderate, significant TCRB CDR3 shortening appeared in type 1 diabetes across four CD4+ subsets.

These TCRs' antigens remain unknown. Expressed TCRB transcripts were sequenced after all isolated RNA was converted to cDNA. Clones were read by immunoSEQ multiplex PCR, and TCRdb kept only the in-frame ones, dropping some. The repertoire consists of 150,000 to 200,000 clones, with 9% to 10% occurring once and the leading ten covering about 0.65%. Sequenced: central memory CD4+ T cells from blood. These receptors were collected from a woman aged 25-40 years with type 1 diabetes.

This chain connects TRBV11-3 to TRBJ2-5; D not certain. The CDR3 is made up of 15 amino acids. Germline CDR1 is SGHNT and CDR2 is YENEEA. Trimming stripped 5 bases from V and 2 bases from J, with 15 bases between. CDR3 region: CASSPVGLEQETQYF. Here the CDR3 DNA reads TGTGCCAGCAGCCCCGTCGGGTTAGAGCAAGAGACCCAGTACTTC.

The V call is TRBV11-1, the J call TRBJ2-3, with TRBD2 matching 7 bases. J was trimmed by 0 bases and V by 5 bases; bases with no gene match: 8. The CDR3 has 16 residues. Looked up from germline, CDR1 is SGHAT and CDR2 is FQDESV (reference sequence). The CDR3 is CASSPRTSTSTDTQYF. CDR3 nucleotide sequence: TGTGCCAGCAGCCCCCGGACTAGTACTAGCACAGATACGCAGTATTTT.